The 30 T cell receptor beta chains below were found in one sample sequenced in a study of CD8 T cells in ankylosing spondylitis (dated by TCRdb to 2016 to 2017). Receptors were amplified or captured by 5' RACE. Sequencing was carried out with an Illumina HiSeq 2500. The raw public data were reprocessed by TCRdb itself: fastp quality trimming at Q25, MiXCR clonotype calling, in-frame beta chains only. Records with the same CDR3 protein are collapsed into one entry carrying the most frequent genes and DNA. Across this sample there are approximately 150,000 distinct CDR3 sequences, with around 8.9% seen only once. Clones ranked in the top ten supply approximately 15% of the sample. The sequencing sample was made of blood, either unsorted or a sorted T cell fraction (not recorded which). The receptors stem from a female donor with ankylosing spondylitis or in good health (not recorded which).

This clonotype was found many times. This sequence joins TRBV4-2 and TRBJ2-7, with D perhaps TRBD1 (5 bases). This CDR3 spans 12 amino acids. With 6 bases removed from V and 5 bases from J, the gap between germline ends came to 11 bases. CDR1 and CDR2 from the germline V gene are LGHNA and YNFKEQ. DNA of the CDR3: TGTGCCAGCAGTGACCTAGGGGACGAGCAGTACTTC. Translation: CASSDLGDEQYF.

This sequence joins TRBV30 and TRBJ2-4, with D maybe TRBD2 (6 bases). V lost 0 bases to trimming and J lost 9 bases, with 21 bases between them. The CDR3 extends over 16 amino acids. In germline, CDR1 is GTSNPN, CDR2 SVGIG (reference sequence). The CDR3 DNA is TGTGCCTGGAGTGTACCCCGGCGGGACTCCCTTGGCATTCAGTACTTC. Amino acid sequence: CAWSVPRRDSLGIQYF. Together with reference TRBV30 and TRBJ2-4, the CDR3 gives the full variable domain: SQTIHQWPATLVQPVGSPLSLECTVEGTSNPNLYWYRQAAGRGLQLLFYSVGIGQISSEVPQNLSASRPQDRQFILSSKKLLLSDSGFYLCAWSVPRRDSLGIQYFGAGTRLSVL.

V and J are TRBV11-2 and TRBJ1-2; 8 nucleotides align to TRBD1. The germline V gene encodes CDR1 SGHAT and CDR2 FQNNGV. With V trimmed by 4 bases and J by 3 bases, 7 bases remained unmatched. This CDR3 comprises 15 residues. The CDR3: CASSSRATGDYGYTF. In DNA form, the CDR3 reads TGTGCCAGCAGCTCTAGGGCGACAGGGGACTATGGCTACACCTTC.

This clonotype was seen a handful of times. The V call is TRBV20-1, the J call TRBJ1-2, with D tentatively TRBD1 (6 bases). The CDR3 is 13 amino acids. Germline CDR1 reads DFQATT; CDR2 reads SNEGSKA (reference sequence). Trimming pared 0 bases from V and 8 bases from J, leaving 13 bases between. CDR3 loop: CSARDSQGHGYTF. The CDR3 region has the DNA TGCAGTGCTAGAGATTCACAGGGTCACGGCTACACCTTC.

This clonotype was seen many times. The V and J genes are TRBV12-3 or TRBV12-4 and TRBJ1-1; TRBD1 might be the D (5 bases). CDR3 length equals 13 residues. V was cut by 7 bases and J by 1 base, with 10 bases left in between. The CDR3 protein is CASTWDSNTEAFF. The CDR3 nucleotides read TGTGCCAGCACCTGGGACTCGAACACTGAAGCTTTCTTT.

As DNA, the CDR3 is TGTGCCATTCTACAGGGAGCCTACGAGCAGTACTTC. Protein sequence: CAILQGAYEQYF. This chain joins TRBV2 and TRBJ2-7; D is possibly TRBD1 (6 bases). The CDR3 totals 12 residues. The V end was cut by 10 bases, the J end by 2 bases, with 12 bases between. Germline values: CDR1 SNHLY, CDR2 FYNNEI.

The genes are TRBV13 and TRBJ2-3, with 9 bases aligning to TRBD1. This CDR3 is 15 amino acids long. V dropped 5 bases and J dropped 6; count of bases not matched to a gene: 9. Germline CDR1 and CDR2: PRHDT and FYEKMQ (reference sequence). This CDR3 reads CASSPEQGAVDTQYF. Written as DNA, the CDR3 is TGTGCCAGCAGCCCGGAACAGGGGGCTGTCGATACGCAGTATTTT.

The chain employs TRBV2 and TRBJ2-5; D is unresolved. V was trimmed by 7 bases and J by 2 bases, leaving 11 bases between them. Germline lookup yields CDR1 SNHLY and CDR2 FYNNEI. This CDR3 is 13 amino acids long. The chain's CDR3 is CASIGQVQETQYF. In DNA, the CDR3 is TGTGCCAGCATAGGGCAGGTTCAAGAGACCCAGTACTTC.

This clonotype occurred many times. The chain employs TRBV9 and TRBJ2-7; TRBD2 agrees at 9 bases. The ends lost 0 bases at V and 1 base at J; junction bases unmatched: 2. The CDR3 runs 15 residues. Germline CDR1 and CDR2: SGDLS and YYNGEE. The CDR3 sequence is CASSVGLAGSYEQYF. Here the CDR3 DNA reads TGTGCCAGCAGCGTAGGGCTAGCGGGGTCCTACGAGCAGTACTTC.

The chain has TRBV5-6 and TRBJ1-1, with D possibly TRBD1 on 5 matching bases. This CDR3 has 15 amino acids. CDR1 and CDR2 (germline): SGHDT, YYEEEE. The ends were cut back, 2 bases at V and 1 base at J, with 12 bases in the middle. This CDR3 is CASSFGQGWNTEAFF. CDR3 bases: TGTGCCAGCAGCTTCGGCCAGGGATGGAACACTGAAGCTTTCTTT.

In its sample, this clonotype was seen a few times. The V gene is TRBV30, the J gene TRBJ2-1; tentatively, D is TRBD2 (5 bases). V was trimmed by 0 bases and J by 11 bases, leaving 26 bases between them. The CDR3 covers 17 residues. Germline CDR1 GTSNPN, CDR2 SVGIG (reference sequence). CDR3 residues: CAWSVLGYEGPLMKQFF. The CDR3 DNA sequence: TGTGCCTGGAGTGTTTTGGGATATGAGGGCCCTCTAATGAAGCAGTTCTTC.

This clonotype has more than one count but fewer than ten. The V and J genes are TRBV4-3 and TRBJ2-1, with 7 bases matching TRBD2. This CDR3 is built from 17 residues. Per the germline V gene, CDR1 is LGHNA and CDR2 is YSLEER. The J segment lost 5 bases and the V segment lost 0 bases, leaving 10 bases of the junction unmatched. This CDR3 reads CASSQDGDYSTNNEQFF. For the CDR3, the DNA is TGCGCCAGCAGCCAAGATGGGGACTATTCTACCAACAATGAGCAGTTCTTC.

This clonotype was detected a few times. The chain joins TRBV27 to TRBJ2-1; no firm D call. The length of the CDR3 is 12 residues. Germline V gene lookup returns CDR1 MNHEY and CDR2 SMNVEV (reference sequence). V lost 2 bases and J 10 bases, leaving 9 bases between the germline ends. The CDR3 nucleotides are TGTGCCAGCAGTTTAAACGGCGACGAGCAGTTCTTC. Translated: CASSLNGDEQFF.

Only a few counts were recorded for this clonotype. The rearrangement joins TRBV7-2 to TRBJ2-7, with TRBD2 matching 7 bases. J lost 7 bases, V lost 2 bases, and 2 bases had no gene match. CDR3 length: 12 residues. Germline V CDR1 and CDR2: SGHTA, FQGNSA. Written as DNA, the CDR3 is TGTGCCAGCAGCTTAATGGGGGGGGAGCAGTACTTC. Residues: CASSLMGGEQYF.

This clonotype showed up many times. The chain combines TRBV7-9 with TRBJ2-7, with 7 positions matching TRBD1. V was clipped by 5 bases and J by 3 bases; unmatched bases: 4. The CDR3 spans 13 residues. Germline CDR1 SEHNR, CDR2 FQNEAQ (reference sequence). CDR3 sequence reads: CASSPGTDYEQYF. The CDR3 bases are TGTGCCAGCAGCCCAGGGACAGACTACGAGCAGTACTTC.

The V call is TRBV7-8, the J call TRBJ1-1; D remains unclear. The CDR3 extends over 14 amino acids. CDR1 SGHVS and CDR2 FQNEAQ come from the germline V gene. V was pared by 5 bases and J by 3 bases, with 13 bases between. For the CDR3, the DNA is TGTGCCAGCAGCCCGAGACCGGTGTACACTGAAGCTTTCTTT. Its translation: CASSPRPVYTEAFF.

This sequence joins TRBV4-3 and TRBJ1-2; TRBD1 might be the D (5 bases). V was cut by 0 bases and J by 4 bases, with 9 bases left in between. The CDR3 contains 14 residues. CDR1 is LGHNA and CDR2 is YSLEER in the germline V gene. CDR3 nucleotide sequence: TGCGCCAGCAGCCAAGAGAAGAGGGGCTATGGCTACACCTTC. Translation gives CASSQEKRGYGYTF.

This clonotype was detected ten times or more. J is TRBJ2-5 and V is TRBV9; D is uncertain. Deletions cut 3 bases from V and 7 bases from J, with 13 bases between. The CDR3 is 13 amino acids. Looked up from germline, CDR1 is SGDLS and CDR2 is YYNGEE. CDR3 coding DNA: TGTGCCAGCAGCGGTGGCTTCCCTGGGACCCAGTACTTC. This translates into CASSGGFPGTQYF.

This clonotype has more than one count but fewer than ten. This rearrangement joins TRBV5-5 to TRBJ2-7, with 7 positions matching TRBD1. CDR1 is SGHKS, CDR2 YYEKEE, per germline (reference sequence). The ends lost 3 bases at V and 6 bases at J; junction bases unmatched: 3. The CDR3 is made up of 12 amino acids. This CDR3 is CASSSQGVEQYF. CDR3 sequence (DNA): TGTGCCAGCAGCTCGCAGGGGGTCGAGCAGTACTTC.

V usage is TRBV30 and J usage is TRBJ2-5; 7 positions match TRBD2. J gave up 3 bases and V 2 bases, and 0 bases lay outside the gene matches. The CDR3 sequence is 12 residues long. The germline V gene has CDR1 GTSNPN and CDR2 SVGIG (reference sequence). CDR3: CAWSSGEETQYF. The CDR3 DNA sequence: TGTGCCTGGAGTAGCGGGGAAGAGACCCAGTACTTC.

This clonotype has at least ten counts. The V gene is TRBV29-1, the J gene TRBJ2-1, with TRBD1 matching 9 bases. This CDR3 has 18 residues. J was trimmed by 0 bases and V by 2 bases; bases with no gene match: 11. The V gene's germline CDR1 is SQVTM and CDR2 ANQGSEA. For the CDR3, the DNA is TGCAGCGTTGAATTTTTGACAGGGGGGTCCGGCTCCTACAATGAGCAGTTCTTC. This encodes CSVEFLTGGSGSYNEQFF.

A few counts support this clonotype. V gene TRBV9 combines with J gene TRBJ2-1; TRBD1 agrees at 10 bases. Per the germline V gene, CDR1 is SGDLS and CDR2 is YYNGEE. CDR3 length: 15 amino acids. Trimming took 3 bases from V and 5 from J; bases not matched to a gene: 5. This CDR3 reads CASSARDRGHNEQFF. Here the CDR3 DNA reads TGTGCCAGCAGCGCCCGGGACAGGGGCCACAATGAGCAGTTCTTC. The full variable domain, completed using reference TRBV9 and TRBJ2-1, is DSGVTQTPKHLITATGQRVTLRCSPRSGDLSVYWYQQSLDQGLQFLIQYYNGEERAKGNILERFSAQQFPDLHSELNLSSLELGDSALYFCASSARDRGHNEQFFGPGTRLTVL.

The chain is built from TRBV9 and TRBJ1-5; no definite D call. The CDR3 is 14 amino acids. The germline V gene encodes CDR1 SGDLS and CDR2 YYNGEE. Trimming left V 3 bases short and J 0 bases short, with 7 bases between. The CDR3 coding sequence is TGTGCCAGCAGCGAACAGAATAGCAATCAGCCCCAGCATTTT. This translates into CASSEQNSNQPQHF.

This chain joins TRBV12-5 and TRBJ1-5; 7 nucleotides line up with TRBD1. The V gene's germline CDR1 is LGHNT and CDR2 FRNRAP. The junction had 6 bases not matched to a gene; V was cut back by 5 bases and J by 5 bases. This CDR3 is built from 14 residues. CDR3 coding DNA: TGTGCTAGTGGTAAAGACAGGGTGGATCAGCCCCAGCATTTT. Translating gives CASGKDRVDQPQHF.

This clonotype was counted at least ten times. CDR3 DNA sequence: TGTGCCAGCAGTTTAGGGCAGGGGGGGATGGATGAGCAGTTCTTC. Translated, it gives CASSLGQGGMDEQFF. The V call is TRBV12-3 or TRBV12-4, the J call TRBJ2-1; TRBD1 or TRBD2 may be the D gene (7 bases each). This CDR3 region has 15 residues. The V and J ends lost 1 base and 8 bases respectively, with 15 bases between them.

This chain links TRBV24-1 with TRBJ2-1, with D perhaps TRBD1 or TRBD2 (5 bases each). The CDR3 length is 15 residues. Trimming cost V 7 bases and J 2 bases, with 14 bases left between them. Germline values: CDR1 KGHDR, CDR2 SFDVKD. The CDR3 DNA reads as TGTGCCACCAGCGCCGGGACGGCTCCCTACAATGAGCAGTTCTTC. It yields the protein CATSAGTAPYNEQFF.

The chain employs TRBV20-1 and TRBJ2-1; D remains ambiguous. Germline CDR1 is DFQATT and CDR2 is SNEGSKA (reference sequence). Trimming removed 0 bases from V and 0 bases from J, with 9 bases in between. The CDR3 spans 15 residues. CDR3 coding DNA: TGCAGTGCTAGAGATCGCGAAGGCTCCTACAATGAGCAGTTCTTC. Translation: CSARDREGSYNEQFF.

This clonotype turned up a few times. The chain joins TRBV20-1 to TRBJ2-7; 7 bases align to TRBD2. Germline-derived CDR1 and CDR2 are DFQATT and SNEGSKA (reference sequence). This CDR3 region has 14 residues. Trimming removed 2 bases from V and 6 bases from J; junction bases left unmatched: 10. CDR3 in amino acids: CSARSGTLGIEQYF. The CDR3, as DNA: TGCAGTGCTAGAAGCGGGACCCTGGGGATCGAGCAGTACTTC.

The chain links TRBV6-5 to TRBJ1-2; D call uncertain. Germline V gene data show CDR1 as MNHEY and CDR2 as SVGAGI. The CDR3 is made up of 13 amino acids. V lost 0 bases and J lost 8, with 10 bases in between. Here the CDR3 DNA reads TGTGCCAGCAGTTACTCCCTGGTTAACGGCTACACCTTC. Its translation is CASSYSLVNGYTF.

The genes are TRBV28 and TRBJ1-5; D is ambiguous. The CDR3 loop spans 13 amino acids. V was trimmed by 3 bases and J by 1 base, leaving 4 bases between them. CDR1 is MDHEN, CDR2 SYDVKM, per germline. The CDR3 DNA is TGTGCCAGCAGTTTCAGGAGCAATCAGCCCCAGCATTTT. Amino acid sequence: CASSFRSNQPQHF.